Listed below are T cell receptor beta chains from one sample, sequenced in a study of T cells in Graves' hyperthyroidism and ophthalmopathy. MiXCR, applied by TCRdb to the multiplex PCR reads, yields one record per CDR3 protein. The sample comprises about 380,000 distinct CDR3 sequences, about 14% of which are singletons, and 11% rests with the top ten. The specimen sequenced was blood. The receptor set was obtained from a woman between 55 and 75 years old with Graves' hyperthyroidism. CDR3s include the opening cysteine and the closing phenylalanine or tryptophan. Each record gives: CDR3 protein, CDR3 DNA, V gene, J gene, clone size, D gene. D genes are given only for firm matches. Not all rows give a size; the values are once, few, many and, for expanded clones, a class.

CASRRTGSEQYF,TGTGCCTCGAGACGGACAGGGAGTGAGCAGTACTTC,TRBV30,TRBJ2-7,many,TRBD1
CASSLVVDSYEQYF,TGCGCCAGCAGCTTGGTTGTCGACTCCTACGAGCAGTACTTC,TRBV5-1,TRBJ2-7,few,-
CATSDDREGYSYTF,TGTGCCACCAGTGATGACAGGGAAGGCTATAGCTACACCTTC,TRBV24-1,TRBJ1-2,-,TRBD1
CASSQTGTGNTEAFF,TGCGCCAGCAGCCAAACCGGGACAGGGAACACTGAAGCTTTCTTT,TRBV4-1,TRBJ1-1,few,TRBD1
CASSLDAVSSTDTQYF,TGTGCCAGCAGCTTAGACGCGGTATCTAGCACAGATACGCAGTATTTT,TRBV7-6,TRBJ2-3,many,-
CASSPGSNQETQYF,TGTGCCAGCTCACCAGGTAGTAACCAAGAGACCCAGTACTTC,TRBV18,TRBJ2-5,-,-
CASSMGANTGELFF,TGTGCCAGTAGTATGGGAGCGAACACCGGGGAGCTGTTTTTT,TRBV19,TRBJ2-2,-,-
CASSDDGGGWTSGTYNEQFF,TGTGCCAGCAGTGATGACGGCGGGGGATGGACTAGCGGGACGTACAATGAGCAGTTCTTC,TRBV6-1,TRBJ2-1,many,TRBD2
CASSWEDRRTGELFF,TGCGCCAGCAGCTGGGAGGATCGGCGAACCGGGGAGCTGTTTTTT,TRBV5-1,TRBJ2-2,-,-
CASSKRTAEAFF,TGTGCCAGCAGCAAAAGGACCGCTGAAGCTTTCTTT,TRBV3-1,TRBJ1-1,many,-
CASSLERGGWSNQPQHF,TGTGCCAGCAGCTTGGAGAGAGGGGGCTGGAGCAATCAGCCCCAGCATTTT,TRBV5-8,TRBJ1-5,-,TRBD1
CASSYRTGVRGYTF,TGTGCCAGCAGTTACCGGACAGGGGTACGTGGCTACACCTTC,TRBV28,TRBJ1-2,-,TRBD1
CASSLGTAPDTQYF,TGTGCCAGCAGCTTAGGGACAGCCCCAGATACGCAGTATTTT,TRBV11-2,TRBJ2-3,-,-
CASSHSETQYF,TGTGCCAGCAGCCATTCGGAGACCCAGTACTTC,TRBV14,TRBJ2-5,few,-
CASTRRAYEQYF,TGTGCCAGCACCCGAAGGGCCTACGAGCAGTACTTC,TRBV19,TRBJ2-7,few,-
CSARTSGRGETQYF,TGCAGTGCTCGGACTAGCGGGAGGGGAGAGACCCAGTACTTC,TRBV20-1,TRBJ2-5,-,TRBD2
CASSRNPELGYGYTF,TGTGCCAGTAGTAGGAATCCGGAACTTGGCTATGGCTACACCTTC,TRBV19,TRBJ1-2,many,-
CASSGQNPTYGYTF,TGTGCCAGCAGTGGACAGAACCCTACCTATGGCTACACCTTC,TRBV6-1,TRBJ1-2,many,-
CASSPFRGVSYNEQFF,TGTGCCAGTAGTCCCTTCCGGGGGGTTTCCTACAATGAGCAGTTCTTC,TRBV19,TRBJ2-1,few,TRBD2
CASRREGSTGELFF,TGTGCCAGCAGGCGAGAGGGAAGCACCGGGGAGCTGTTTTTT,TRBV12-3/TRBV12-4,TRBJ2-2,many,-
CASSPLAGRIPYEQYF,TGTGCCAGCAGCCCACTGGCAGGGAGAATCCCCTACGAGCAGTACTTC,TRBV27,TRBJ2-7,many,-
CASSPTTNTEAFF,TGTGCCAGCAGCCCGACAACTAACACTGAAGCTTTCTTT,TRBV7-9,TRBJ1-1,-,-
CASSYSPSGIGNIQYF,TGTGCCAGCAGTTACAGCCCGAGCGGGATAGGAAACATTCAGTACTTC,TRBV6-5,TRBJ2-4,-,TRBD2
CASSLEWGQGATEAFF,TGCGCCAGCAGCTTGGAATGGGGACAGGGGGCCACTGAAGCTTTCTTT,TRBV5-1,TRBJ1-1,once,TRBD1
CASTETGGTDTQYF,TGTGCCAGCACAGAGACAGGGGGCACAGATACGCAGTATTTT,TRBV19,TRBJ2-3,few,TRBD1
CSALIAGDQNIQYF,TGCAGTGCTCTGATAGCGGGAGACCAAAACATTCAGTACTTC,TRBV20-1,TRBJ2-4,many,TRBD2
CSAAEGYGYTF,TGCAGTGCCGCCGAAGGCTATGGCTACACCTTC,TRBV20-1,TRBJ1-2,many,-
CASSFEREHYEQYF,TGTGCCAGCAGCTTCGAGCGGGAGCACTACGAGCAGTACTTC,TRBV5-6,TRBJ2-7,many,TRBD2
CASSSTPSYEQYF,TGTGCCAGCAGTTCGACTCCCTCCTACGAGCAGTACTTC,TRBV28,TRBJ2-7,many,-
CATSDSRTWDTQYF,TGTGCCACCAGTGATTCTAGAACCTGGGATACGCAGTATTTT,TRBV24-1,TRBJ2-3,many,-
CATSDHRGPSENEQFF,TGTGCCACCAGTGATCACAGGGGTCCTAGCGAGAATGAGCAGTTCTTC,TRBV24-1,TRBJ2-1,many,-
CASSLLGARWGEQYF,TGCGCCAGCAGCCTTCTTGGTGCCCGTTGGGGCGAGCAGTACTTC,TRBV10-2,TRBJ2-7,many,-
CAISESRENEQFF,TGTGCCATCAGTGAGTCCCGGGAAAATGAGCAGTTCTTC,TRBV10-3,TRBJ2-1,-,-